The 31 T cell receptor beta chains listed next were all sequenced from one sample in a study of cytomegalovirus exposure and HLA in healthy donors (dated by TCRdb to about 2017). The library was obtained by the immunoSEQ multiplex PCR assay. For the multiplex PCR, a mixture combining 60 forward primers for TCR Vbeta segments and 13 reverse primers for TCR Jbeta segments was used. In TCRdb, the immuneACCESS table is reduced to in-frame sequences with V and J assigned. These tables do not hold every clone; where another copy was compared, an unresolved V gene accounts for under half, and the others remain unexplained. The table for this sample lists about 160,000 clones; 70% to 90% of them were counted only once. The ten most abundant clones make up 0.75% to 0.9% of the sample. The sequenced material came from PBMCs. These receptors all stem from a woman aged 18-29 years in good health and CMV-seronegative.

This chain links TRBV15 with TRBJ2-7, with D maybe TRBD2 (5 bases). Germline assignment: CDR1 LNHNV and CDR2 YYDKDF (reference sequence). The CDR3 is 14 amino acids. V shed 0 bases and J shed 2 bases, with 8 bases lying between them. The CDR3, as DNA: TGTGCCACCAGCAGAGATTTCGGGACCTACGAGCAGTACTTC. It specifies CATSRDFGTYEQYF. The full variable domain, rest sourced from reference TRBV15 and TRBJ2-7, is DAMVIQNPRYQVTQFGKPVTLSCSQTLNHNVMYWYQQKSSQAPKLLFHYYDKDFNNEADTPDNFQSRRPNTSFCFLDIRSPGLGDTAMYLCATSRDFGTYEQYFGPGTRLTVT.

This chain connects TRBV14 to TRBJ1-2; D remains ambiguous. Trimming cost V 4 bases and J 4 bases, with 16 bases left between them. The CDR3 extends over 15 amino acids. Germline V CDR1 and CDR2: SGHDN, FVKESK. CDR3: CASSPRRRHGYGYTF. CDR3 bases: TGTGCCAGCAGCCCCCGACGGAGGCATGGCTATGGCTACACCTTC.

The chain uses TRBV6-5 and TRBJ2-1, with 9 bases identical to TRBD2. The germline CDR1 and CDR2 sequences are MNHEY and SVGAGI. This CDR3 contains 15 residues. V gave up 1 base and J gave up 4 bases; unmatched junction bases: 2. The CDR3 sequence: CASSYFLAGYNEQFF. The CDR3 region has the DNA TGTGCCAGCAGTTACTTCCTAGCGGGATACAATGAGCAGTTCTTC.

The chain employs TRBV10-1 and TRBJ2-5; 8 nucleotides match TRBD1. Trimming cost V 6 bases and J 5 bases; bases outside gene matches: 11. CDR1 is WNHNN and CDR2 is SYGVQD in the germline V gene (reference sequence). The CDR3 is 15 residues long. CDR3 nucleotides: TGCGCCAGCAGAACTGAACAGGGGGTTTATGAGACCCAGTACTTC. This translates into CASRTEQGVYETQYF.

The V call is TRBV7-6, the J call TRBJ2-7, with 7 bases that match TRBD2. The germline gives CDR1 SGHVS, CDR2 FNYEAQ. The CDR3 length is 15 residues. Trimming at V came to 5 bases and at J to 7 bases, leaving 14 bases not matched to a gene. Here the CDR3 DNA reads TGTGCCAGCAGCCCCGGGGGGACCCCCGGGGGGGAGCAGTACTTC. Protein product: CASSPGGTPGGEQYF.

The chain's CDR3 is CAWSEEGNTEAFF. CDR3 nucleotide sequence: TGTGCCTGGAGTGAGGAGGGGAACACTGAAGCTTTCTTT. The chain carries TRBV30 and TRBJ1-1, with D unresolved. The germline CDR1 and CDR2 sequences are GTSNPN and SVGIG (reference sequence). V was trimmed by 1 base and J by 1 base, leaving 7 bases between them. The CDR3 loop spans 13 amino acids.

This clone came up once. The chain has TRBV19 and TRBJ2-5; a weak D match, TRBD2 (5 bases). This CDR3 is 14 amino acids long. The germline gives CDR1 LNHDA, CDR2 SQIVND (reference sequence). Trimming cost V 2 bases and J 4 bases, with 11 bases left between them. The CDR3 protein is CASSIQRLGETQYF. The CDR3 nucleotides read TGTGCCAGTAGTATACAGCGGCTGGGAGAGACCCAGTACTTC.

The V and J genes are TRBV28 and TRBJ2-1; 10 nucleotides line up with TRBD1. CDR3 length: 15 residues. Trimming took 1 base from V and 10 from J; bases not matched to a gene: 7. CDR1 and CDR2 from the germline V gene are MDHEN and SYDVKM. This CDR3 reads CASSLYWTGGGEQFF. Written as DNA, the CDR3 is TGTGCCAGCAGTTTATATTGGACAGGGGGGGGAGAGCAGTTCTTC.

CDR3 DNA sequence: TGCGCCAGCAGCCATGGGGCCATCTACGAGCAGTACTTC. Translating it yields CASSHGAIYEQYF. The chain employs TRBV4-1 and TRBJ2-7, with a weak D call TRBD1 (5 bases). CDR3 length equals 13 residues. Trimming took 3 bases from V and 3 from J, leaving 9 bases between them. Germline V gene lookup returns CDR1 MGHRA and CDR2 YSYEKL.

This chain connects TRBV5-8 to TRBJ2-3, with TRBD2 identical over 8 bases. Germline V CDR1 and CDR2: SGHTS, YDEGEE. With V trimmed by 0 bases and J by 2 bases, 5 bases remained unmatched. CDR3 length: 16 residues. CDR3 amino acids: CASSLGLAGFTDTQYF. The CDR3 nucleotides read TGTGCCAGCAGCTTGGGTTTAGCGGGGTTCACAGATACGCAGTATTTT.

The CDR3 DNA reads as TGTGCCAGCAGCTTAGCCGGTTCGAACACCGGGGAGCTGTTTTTT. This sequence encodes CASSLAGSNTGELFF. The rearrangement joins TRBV11-3 to TRBJ2-2; D gene unclear. With 1 base removed from V and 0 bases from J, the gap between germline ends came to 6 bases. The germline gives CDR1 SGHNT, CDR2 YENEEA. The CDR3 length is 15 residues.

CDR3 in amino acids: CASSEFARGPNTEAFF. Here the CDR3 DNA reads TGTGCCAGCAGTGAATTTGCCAGGGGGCCGAACACTGAAGCTTTCTTT. This sequence joins TRBV6-1 and TRBJ1-1, with 8 bases matching TRBD1. After removal of 2 bases from V and 1 base from J, the junction contained 6 bases not matched to a gene. Germline CDR1 MNHNS, CDR2 SASEGT. The CDR3 has 16 amino acids.

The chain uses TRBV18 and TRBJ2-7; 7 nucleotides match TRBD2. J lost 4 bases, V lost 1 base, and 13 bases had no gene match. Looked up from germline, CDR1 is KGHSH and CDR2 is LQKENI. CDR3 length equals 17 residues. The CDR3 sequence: CASSPRSSGDYYYEQYF. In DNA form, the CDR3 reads TGTGCCAGCTCACCACGCAGTTCCGGGGACTATTATTACGAGCAGTACTTC.

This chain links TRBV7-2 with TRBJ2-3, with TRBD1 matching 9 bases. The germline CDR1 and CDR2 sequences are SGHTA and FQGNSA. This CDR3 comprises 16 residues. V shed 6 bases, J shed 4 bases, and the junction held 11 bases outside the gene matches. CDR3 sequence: CASSSTGGARADTQYF. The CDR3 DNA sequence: TGTGCCAGCAGTTCTACAGGGGGCGCTCGGGCAGATACGCAGTATTTT.

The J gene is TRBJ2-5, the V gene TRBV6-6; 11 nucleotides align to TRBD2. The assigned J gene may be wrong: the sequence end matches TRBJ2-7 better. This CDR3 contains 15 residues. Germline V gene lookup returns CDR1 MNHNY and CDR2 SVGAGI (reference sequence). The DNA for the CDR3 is TGTGCCAGCAGCGAAACTAGCGGGAGTTCCTACGAGCAGTACTTC. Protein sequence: CASSETSGSSYEQYF.

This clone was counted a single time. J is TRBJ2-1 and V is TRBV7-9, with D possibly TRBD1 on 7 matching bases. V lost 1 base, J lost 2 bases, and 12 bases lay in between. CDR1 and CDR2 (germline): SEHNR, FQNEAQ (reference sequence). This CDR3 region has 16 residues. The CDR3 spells CASSLGQGGTYNEQFF. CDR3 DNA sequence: TGTGCCAGCAGCTTAGGTCAGGGGGGTACCTACAATGAGCAGTTCTTC.

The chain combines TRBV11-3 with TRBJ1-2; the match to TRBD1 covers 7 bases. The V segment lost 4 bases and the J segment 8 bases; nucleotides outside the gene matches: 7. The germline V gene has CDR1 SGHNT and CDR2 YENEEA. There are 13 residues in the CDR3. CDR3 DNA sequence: TGTGCCAGCAGCTCCGGACAGGCGAGAGGCTACACCTTC. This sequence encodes CASSSGQARGYTF.

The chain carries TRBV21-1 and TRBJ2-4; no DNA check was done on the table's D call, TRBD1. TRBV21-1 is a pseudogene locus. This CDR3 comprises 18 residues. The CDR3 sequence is CAERDRGRATIAKNIQYF. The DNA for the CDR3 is TGTGCCGAGCGGGACAGGGGCCGTGCTACCATAGCCAAAAACATTCAGTACTTC.

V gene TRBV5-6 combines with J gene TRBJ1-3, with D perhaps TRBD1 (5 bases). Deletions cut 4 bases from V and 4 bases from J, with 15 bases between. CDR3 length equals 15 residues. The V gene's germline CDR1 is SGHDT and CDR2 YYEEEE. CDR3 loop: CASSQGGGSGNTIYF. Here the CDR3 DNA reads TGTGCCAGCAGCCAAGGCGGGGGTTCCGGAAACACCATATATTTT.

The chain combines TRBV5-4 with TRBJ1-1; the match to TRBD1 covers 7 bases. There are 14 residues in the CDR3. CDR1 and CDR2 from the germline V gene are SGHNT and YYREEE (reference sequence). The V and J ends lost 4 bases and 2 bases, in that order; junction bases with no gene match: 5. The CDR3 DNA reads TGTGCCAGCAGCCTGGGACAGACCAACACTGAAGCTTTCTTT. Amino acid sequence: CASSLGQTNTEAFF.

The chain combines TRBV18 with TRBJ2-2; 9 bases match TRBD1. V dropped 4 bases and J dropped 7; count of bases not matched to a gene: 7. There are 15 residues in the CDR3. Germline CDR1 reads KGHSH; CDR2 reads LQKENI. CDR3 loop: CASSLRDRDVGELFF. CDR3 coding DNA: TGTGCCAGCTCACTTCGGGACAGGGATGTCGGGGAGCTGTTTTTT. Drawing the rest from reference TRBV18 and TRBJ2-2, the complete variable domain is NAGVMQNPRHLVRRRGQEARLRCSPMKGHSHVYWYRQLPEEGLKFMVYLQKENIIDESGMPKERFSAEFPKEGPSILRIQQVVRGDSAAYFCASSLRDRDVGELFFGEGSRLTVL.

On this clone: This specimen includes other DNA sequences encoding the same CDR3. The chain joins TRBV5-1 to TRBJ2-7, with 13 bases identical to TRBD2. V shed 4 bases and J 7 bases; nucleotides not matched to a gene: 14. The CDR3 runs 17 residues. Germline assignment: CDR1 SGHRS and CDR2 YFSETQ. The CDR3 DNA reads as TGCGCCAGCAGCCTGGAGGGTGGACTAGCGGGAGCTCGGGAGCAGTACTTC. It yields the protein CASSLEGGLAGAREQYF.

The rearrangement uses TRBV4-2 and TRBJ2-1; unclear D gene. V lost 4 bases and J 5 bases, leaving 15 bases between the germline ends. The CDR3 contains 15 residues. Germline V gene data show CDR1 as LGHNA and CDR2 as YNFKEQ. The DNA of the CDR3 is TGTGCCAGCAGCCCGCGACTTGTGTGGGACAATGAGCAGTTCTTC. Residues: CASSPRLVWDNEQFF.

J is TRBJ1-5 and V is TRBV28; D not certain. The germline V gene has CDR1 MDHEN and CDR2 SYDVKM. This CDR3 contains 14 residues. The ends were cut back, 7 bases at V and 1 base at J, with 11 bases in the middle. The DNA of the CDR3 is TGTGCCAGCACTAAAGGAGGAAGCAATCAGCCCCAGCATTTT. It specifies CASTKGGSNQPQHF.

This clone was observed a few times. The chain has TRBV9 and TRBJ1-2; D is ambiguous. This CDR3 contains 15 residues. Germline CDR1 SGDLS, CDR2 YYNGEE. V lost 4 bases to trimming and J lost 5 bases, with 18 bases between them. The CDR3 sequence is CASSPNPGWAYGYTF. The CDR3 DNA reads TGTGCCAGCAGCCCAAATCCCGGATGGGCATATGGCTACACCTTC.

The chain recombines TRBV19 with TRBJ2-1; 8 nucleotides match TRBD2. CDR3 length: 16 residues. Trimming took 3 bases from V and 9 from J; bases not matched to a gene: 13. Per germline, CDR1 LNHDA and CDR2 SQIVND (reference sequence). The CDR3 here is CASSIFLAGLSGEQFF. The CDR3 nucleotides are TGTGCCAGTAGTATCTTTCTAGCGGGTCTATCCGGTGAGCAGTTCTTC.

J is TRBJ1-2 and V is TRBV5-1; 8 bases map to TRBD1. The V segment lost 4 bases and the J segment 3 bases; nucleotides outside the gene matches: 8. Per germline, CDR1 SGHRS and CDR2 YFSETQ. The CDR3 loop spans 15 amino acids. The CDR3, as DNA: TGCGCCAGCAGCCCCGGACAGGGAGGTGACTATGGCTACACCTTC. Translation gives CASSPGQGGDYGYTF.

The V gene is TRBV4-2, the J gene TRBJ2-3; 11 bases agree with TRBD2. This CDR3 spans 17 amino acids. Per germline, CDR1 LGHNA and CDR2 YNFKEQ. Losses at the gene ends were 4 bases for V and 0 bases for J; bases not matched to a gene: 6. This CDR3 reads CASSPRTSGSSTDTQYF. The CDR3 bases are TGTGCCAGCAGCCCTCGGACTAGCGGGTCTAGCACAGATACGCAGTATTTT.

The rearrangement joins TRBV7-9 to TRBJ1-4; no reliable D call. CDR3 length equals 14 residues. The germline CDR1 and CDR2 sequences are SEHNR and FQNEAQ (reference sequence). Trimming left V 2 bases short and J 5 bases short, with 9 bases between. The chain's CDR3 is CASSLLRGNEKLFF. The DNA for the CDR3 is TGTGCCAGCAGCTTATTGCGAGGGAATGAAAAACTGTTTTTT.

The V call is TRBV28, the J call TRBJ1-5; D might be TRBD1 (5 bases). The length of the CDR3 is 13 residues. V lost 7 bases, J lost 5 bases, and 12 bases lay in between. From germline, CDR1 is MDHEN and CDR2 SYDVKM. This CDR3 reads CASTPTDDQPQHF. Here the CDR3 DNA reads TGTGCCAGCACCCCGACAGATGATCAGCCCCAGCATTTT.

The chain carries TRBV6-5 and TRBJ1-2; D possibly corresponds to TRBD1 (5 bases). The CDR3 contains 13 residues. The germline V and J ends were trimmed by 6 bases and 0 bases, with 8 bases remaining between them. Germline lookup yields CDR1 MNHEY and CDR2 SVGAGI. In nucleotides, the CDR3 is TGTGCCAGCAGGCCGACAGCTAACTATGGCTACACCTTC. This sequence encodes CASRPTANYGYTF.